Listed here are 32 T cell receptor beta chains from one sample, sequenced in a study of T-cell reconstitution after alpha-beta-depleted transplantation in children. This sample's TCRbeta library carried unique molecular identifier barcodes. Each CDR3 protein is one row after TCRdb ran MiXCR on the PCR reads. Here the sample spans hundreds of thousands of distinct CDR3 sequences, about a sixth being singletons. The sequenced sample was PBMCs, mostly from graft donor cells, obtained 360 days after TCRalphabeta/CD19-depleted stem cell transplant. The receptors were gathered from a male patient aged 2-9 years who had a stem cell transplant for acute lymphoblastic leukemia, so the T cells may come from the graft donor.

In this sample, this clonotype turned up a few times. The chain couples TRBV19 to TRBJ2-1; D is ambiguous. There are 12 residues in the CDR3. Trimming shortened V by 4 bases and J by 8 bases, and 9 bases separated the two germline ends. The germline V gene has CDR1 LNHDA and CDR2 SQIVND (reference sequence). The CDR3 region is CASSRRVDEQFF. CDR3 DNA sequence: TGTGCCAGTAGTAGACGGGTGGATGAGCAGTTCTTC. Combining the CDR3 with reference TRBV19 and TRBJ2-1 gives the whole variable domain DGGITQSPKYLFRKEGQNVTLSCEQNLNHDAMYWYRQDPGQGLRLIYYSQIVNDFQKGDIAEGYSVSREKKESFPLTVTSAQKNPTAFYLCASSRRVDEQFFGPGTRLTVL.

This clonotype has only a few counts. The gene calls are TRBV6-1 and TRBJ2-2; perhaps TRBD1 as D (5 bases). Germline-derived CDR1 and CDR2 are MNHNS and SASEGT. Trimming stripped 2 bases from V and 0 bases from J, with 10 bases between. This CDR3 comprises 16 residues. The CDR3 loop reads CASSEWYRPNTGELFF. DNA of the CDR3: TGTGCCAGCAGTGAATGGTACAGGCCGAACACCGGGGAGCTGTTTTTT.

This clonotype has just a few counts. The chain is built from TRBV11-2 and TRBJ2-7; TRBD2 agrees at 12 bases. This CDR3 has 15 residues. The V segment lost 5 bases and the J segment 6 bases; nucleotides outside the gene matches: 8. The germline V gene encodes CDR1 SGHAT and CDR2 FQNNGV. The CDR3 DNA sequence: TGTGCCAGCAGCATGGGACTAGCGGGTGCTGGCGAGCAGTACTTC. Amino acids: CASSMGLAGAGEQYF.

The J gene is TRBJ2-7, the V gene TRBV5-1; D is uncertain. The germline gives CDR1 SGHRS, CDR2 YFSETQ. CDR3 size: 16 residues. Trimming removed 0 bases at V and 3 bases at J, with 16 bases between. This CDR3 is CASSLGGLFSLYEQYF. The CDR3 DNA is TGCGCCAGCAGCTTGGGTGGTCTTTTTTCACTCTACGAGCAGTACTTC. The full variable domain, its missing parts supplied by reference TRBV5-1 and TRBJ2-7, is KAGVTQTPRYLIKTRGQQVTLSCSPISGHRSVSWYQQTPGQGLQFLFEYFSETQRNKGNFPGRFSGRQFSNSRSEMNVSTLELGDSALYLCASSLGGLFSLYEQYFGPGTRLTVT.

The gene calls are TRBV6-2 or TRBV6-3 and TRBJ2-3; D gene ambiguous. Deletions cut 6 bases from V and 3 bases from J, with 22 bases between. From germline, CDR1 is MNHEY and CDR2 SVGEGT. This CDR3 contains 17 residues. The CDR3 loop reads CASSRVSTPAGTDTQYF. In DNA, the CDR3 is TGTGCCAGCAGCCGAGTTTCGACGCCAGCCGGGACAGATACGCAGTATTTT.

This clonotype was seen more than once but under ten times. The chain links TRBV28 to TRBJ2-7; D may be TRBD1 or TRBD2 (5 bases each). In germline, CDR1 is MDHEN, CDR2 SYDVKM. Trimming left V 3 bases short and J 7 bases short, with 10 bases between. This CDR3 comprises 12 residues. The CDR3 sequence: CASSFGGAEQYF. CDR3 nucleotide sequence: TGTGCCAGCAGTTTTGGGGGAGCTGAGCAGTACTTC.

This chain joins TRBV29-1 and TRBJ2-7; 8 nucleotides agree with TRBD1. Germline assignment: CDR1 SQVTM and CDR2 ANQGSEA. After removal of 4 bases from V and 3 bases from J, the junction contained 5 bases not matched to a gene. The CDR3 runs to 13 residues. The CDR3 is CSVGQGAGYEQYF. In nucleotides, the CDR3 is TGCAGCGTTGGGCAGGGGGCTGGCTACGAGCAGTACTTC.

The rearrangement links TRBV27 to TRBJ1-2; 8 bases are shared with TRBD1. J lost 4 bases, V lost 6 bases, and 13 bases had no gene match. The CDR3 is 16 residues long. Germline V CDR1 and CDR2: MNHEY, SMNVEV (reference sequence). The CDR3: CASRSQGVGNVYGYTF. The CDR3 DNA reads TGTGCCAGCAGATCACAGGGGGTCGGAAACGTCTATGGCTACACCTTC.

The chain has TRBV20-1 and TRBJ2-1; either TRBD1 or TRBD2 may fit D (6 bases each). Germline V CDR1 and CDR2: DFQATT, SNEGSKA (reference sequence). The length of the CDR3 is 14 residues. V gave up 5 bases and J gave up 0 bases, with 11 bases separating them. CDR3 coding DNA: TGCAGTGCTCGGAGGGGGAGCTCCTACAATGAGCAGTTCTTC. It translates to CSARRGSSYNEQFF.

The V call is TRBV7-9, the J call TRBJ2-5; D remains unclear. Germline values: CDR1 SEHNR, CDR2 FQNEAQ (reference sequence). The CDR3 length is 14 residues. V was clipped by 5 bases and J by 10 bases, with 20 bases between them. The CDR3 spells CASSRALGERSQYF. CDR3 DNA sequence: TGTGCCAGCAGCCGGGCCCTGGGTGAAAGGAGCCAGTACTTC. Drawing the rest from reference TRBV7-9 and TRBJ2-5, the complete variable domain is DTGVSQNPRHKITKRGQNVTFRCDPISEHNRLYWYRQTLGQGPEFLTYFQNEAQLEKSRLLSDRFSAERPKGSFSTLEIQRTEQGDSAMYLCASSRALGERSQYFGPGTRLLVL.

This clonotype turned up a few times. The chain combines TRBV27 with TRBJ2-5; D tentatively reads TRBD1 or TRBD2 (6 bases each). CDR3 length equals 16 residues. V was pared by 1 base and J by 0 bases, with 12 bases between. Germline CDR1 reads MNHEY; CDR2 reads SMNVEV (reference sequence). The CDR3 loop is CASSLYRGRHQETQYF. The CDR3 region has the DNA TGTGCCAGCAGTTTATACCGGGGGCGGCACCAAGAGACCCAGTACTTC.

The chain couples TRBV21-1 to TRBJ2-7; the table's TRBD1 call for D was not verified on the DNA. TRBV21-1 constitutes a pseudogene. The CDR3 sequence is 18 residues long. This chain's CDR3 is CARNSGGQVPPSSYEQYF. DNA for the CDR3: TGTGCCAGGAATAGTGGGGGACAGGTCCCTCCGAGCTCCTACGAGCAGTACTTC.

This clonotype was found a few times. This chain joins TRBV10-3 and TRBJ1-4; no clear D gene. V was clipped by 2 bases and J by 8 bases, with 6 bases between them. The germline V gene has CDR1 ENHRY and CDR2 SYGVKD. The CDR3 has 12 amino acids. The CDR3 protein is CAISETEEKLFF. The DNA for the CDR3 is TGTGCCATCAGTGAGACAGAAGAAAAACTGTTTTTT.

This clonotype was detected ten times or more. The chain has TRBV7-2 and TRBJ1-4; weak D call: TRBD1 (6 bases). V was trimmed by 1 base and J by 7 bases, leaving 13 bases between them. The CDR3 has 15 residues. Germline values: CDR1 SGHTA, CDR2 FQGNSA. The CDR3 loop is CASSLGGGAGEKLFF. The CDR3 nucleotides are TGTGCCAGCAGCTTAGGCGGGGGGGCGGGTGAAAAACTGTTTTTT.

The gene calls are TRBV7-2 and TRBJ2-2; D could derive from TRBD1 or TRBD2 (5 bases each). CDR1 is SGHTA, CDR2 FQGNSA, per germline. The germline V and J ends were trimmed by 5 bases and 3 bases, with 16 bases remaining between them. This CDR3 spans 16 amino acids. Here the CDR3 DNA reads TGTGCCAGCAGCATCCGGGACCCAGCGGACACCGGGGAGCTGTTTTTT. Translating gives CASSIRDPADTGELFF.

CDR3 nucleotide sequence: TGTGCCAGCAGTCCCCCCCGCGGGGCGAGCGAGCAGTTCTTC. Translated, it gives CASSPPRGASEQFF. This chain uses TRBV12-3 or TRBV12-4 with TRBJ2-1, with a weak D call TRBD2 (6 bases). V lost 5 bases to trimming and J lost 10 bases, with 18 bases between them. This CDR3 has 14 residues.

The chain joins TRBV12-3 or TRBV12-4 to TRBJ1-2, with TRBD1 matching 7 bases. The junction had 6 bases not matched to a gene; V was cut back by 5 bases and J by 9 bases. CDR3 size: 12 residues. The CDR3 nucleotides are TGTGCCAGCAGTACACAGGGGAAACGCTACACCTTC. This encodes CASSTQGKRYTF.

In its sample, this clonotype was seen a few times. The chain combines TRBV24-1 with TRBJ1-2, with 9 nucleotides matching TRBD1. J was trimmed by 8 bases and V by 7 bases; bases with no gene match: 13. CDR1 and CDR2 (germline): KGHDR, SFDVKD. This CDR3 is 15 amino acids long. In nucleotides, the CDR3 is TGTGCCACCAGCGGGACCGGGACAGGGCGTATCGGCTACACCTTC. Its translation is CATSGTGTGRIGYTF.

Ten or more counts support this clonotype. Here the CDR3 DNA reads TGTGCCACCAACGCCGCTAGCTCGGGGGTGAGGTACTTC. It is translated as CATNAASSGVRYF. This chain joins TRBV15 and TRBJ2-7, with D perhaps matching TRBD2 (6 bases). This CDR3 is 13 amino acids long. Trimming removed 7 bases from V and 12 bases from J, with 22 bases in between. Germline CDR1 LNHNV, CDR2 YYDKDF (reference sequence).

This clonotype was counted a few times. The genes are TRBV18 and TRBJ1-5, with TRBD1 identical over 9 bases. The J segment lost 9 bases and the V segment lost 0 bases, leaving 6 bases of the junction unmatched. The V gene's germline CDR1 is KGHSH and CDR2 LQKENI. The CDR3 consists of 15 residues. CDR3 loop: CASSPPGQGGSPQHF. The CDR3 DNA is TGTGCCAGCTCACCACCGGGACAGGGAGGATCGCCCCAGCATTTT.

This clonotype has at least ten counts. This chain uses TRBV6-5 with TRBJ1-6; D unresolved. Germline CDR1 is MNHEY and CDR2 is SVGAGI. This CDR3 comprises 14 residues. V lost 7 bases and J lost 0, with 7 bases in between. The CDR3 protein is CASTWSSYNSPLHF. CDR3 in DNA: TGTGCCAGCACTTGGAGCTCCTATAATTCACCCCTCCACTTT.

This sequence joins TRBV5-6 and TRBJ2-3, with a weak D call TRBD1 (6 bases). CDR3 length: 15 amino acids. V was shortened by 0 bases and J by 6 bases, with 14 bases between the two germline ends. Germline CDR1 SGHDT, CDR2 YYEEEE. The CDR3: CASSLGLQGMDTQYF. The CDR3 nucleotides read TGTGCCAGCAGCTTGGGACTTCAGGGGATGGATACGCAGTATTTT.

This chain links TRBV10-1 with TRBJ2-3; D tentatively fits TRBD1 or TRBD2 (7 bases each). CDR1 and CDR2 (germline): WNHNN, SYGVQD (reference sequence). The germline V and J ends were trimmed by 0 bases and 1 base, with 17 bases remaining between them. The CDR3 loop spans 18 amino acids. The CDR3 region is CASSESQGGNPRTDTQYF. CDR3 DNA sequence: TGCGCCAGCAGTGAGTCGCAGGGGGGGAATCCCCGCACAGATACGCAGTATTTT.

In this sample, this clonotype turned up many times. J is TRBJ1-2 and V is TRBV29-1; the D is unclear. Trimming left V 0 bases short and J 6 bases short, with 8 bases between. Germline CDR1 is SQVTM and CDR2 is ANQGSEA. The CDR3 contains 12 residues. This chain's CDR3 is CSVEEGLDGYTF. As DNA, the CDR3 is TGCAGCGTTGAAGAAGGGTTGGATGGCTACACCTTC.

This clonotype was counted many times. CDR3 nucleotide sequence: TGTGCCAGCAGCTTAGGGGGTGTGGACACCGGGGAGCTGTTTTTT. Translation: CASSLGGVDTGELFF. The V gene is TRBV7-9, the J gene TRBJ2-2; D unclear. Germline V lookup: CDR1 SEHNR, CDR2 FQNEAQ (reference sequence). Trimming left V 1 base short and J 3 bases short, with 9 bases between. The CDR3 is 15 amino acids.

This clonotype has more than one count but fewer than ten. The gene calls are TRBV7-2 and TRBJ1-1; D unresolved. The CDR3 consists of 12 residues. Trimming shortened V by 1 base and J by 6 bases, and 6 bases separated the two germline ends. CDR1 is SGHTA and CDR2 is FQGNSA in the germline V gene. The CDR3 bases are TGTGCCAGCAGCTTAGACTCGTCTGAAGCTTTCTTT. Amino acids: CASSLDSSEAFF.

In this sample, this clonotype turned up many times. The J gene is TRBJ2-2, the V gene TRBV29-1; perhaps TRBD1 as D (5 bases). The germline V gene has CDR1 SQVTM and CDR2 ANQGSEA. The CDR3 runs 13 residues. V was trimmed by 4 bases and J by 6 bases, leaving 12 bases between them. DNA of the CDR3: TGCAGCGTTGTTCAGGGTTGGTCCGGGGAGCTGTTTTTT. Residues: CSVVQGWSGELFF.

The CDR3 coding sequence is TGTGCCAGCAGCCAGAGACAGGGTTTGGACACCGGGGAGCTGTTTTTT. Encoded protein: CASSQRQGLDTGELFF. This chain joins TRBV3-1 and TRBJ2-2; TRBD1 aligns across 7 bases. The CDR3 totals 16 residues. Trimming at V came to 3 bases and at J to 3 bases, leaving 7 bases not matched to a gene. CDR1 is LGHDT, CDR2 YNNKEL, per germline (reference sequence).

CDR3 loop: CAWSRTGEKLFF. CDR3 DNA: TGTGCCTGGAGTAGGACAGGCGAAAAACTGTTTTTT. The rearrangement uses TRBV30 and TRBJ1-4; 7 nucleotides align to TRBD1. CDR3 length equals 12 residues. V lost 2 bases and J lost 8; bases outside the gene matches: 2. Per the germline V gene, CDR1 is GTSNPN and CDR2 is SVGIG (reference sequence).

The chain employs TRBV9 and TRBJ2-7, with D possibly being TRBD2 (7 bases). There are 15 residues in the CDR3. Trimming cost V 3 bases and J 2 bases, with 15 bases left between them. Germline CDR1 SGDLS, CDR2 YYNGEE. The DNA of the CDR3 is TGTGCCAGCAGCGCCTGGGGGGGCTCAGCCTACGAGCAGTACTTC. It yields the protein CASSAWGGSAYEQYF.

J is TRBJ2-2 and V is TRBV19; possibly TRBD1 for D (5 bases). This CDR3 contains 14 residues. The germline V gene has CDR1 LNHDA and CDR2 SQIVND (reference sequence). V was shortened by 7 bases and J by 0 bases, with 9 bases between the two germline ends. CDR3 residues: CASNHRTNTGELFF. CDR3 DNA: TGTGCCAGTAATCACAGGACGAACACCGGGGAGCTGTTTTTT.

The genes are TRBV4-2 and TRBJ2-5; 8 bases agree with TRBD2. V shed 0 bases and J 5 bases; nucleotides not matched to a gene: 11. CDR1 is LGHNA, CDR2 YNFKEQ, per germline. This CDR3 has 17 amino acids. The CDR3 loop reads CASSQDTSGGLLETQYF. The CDR3 region has the DNA TGTGCCAGCAGCCAAGATACCAGCGGGGGCCTCTTGGAGACCCAGTACTTC.